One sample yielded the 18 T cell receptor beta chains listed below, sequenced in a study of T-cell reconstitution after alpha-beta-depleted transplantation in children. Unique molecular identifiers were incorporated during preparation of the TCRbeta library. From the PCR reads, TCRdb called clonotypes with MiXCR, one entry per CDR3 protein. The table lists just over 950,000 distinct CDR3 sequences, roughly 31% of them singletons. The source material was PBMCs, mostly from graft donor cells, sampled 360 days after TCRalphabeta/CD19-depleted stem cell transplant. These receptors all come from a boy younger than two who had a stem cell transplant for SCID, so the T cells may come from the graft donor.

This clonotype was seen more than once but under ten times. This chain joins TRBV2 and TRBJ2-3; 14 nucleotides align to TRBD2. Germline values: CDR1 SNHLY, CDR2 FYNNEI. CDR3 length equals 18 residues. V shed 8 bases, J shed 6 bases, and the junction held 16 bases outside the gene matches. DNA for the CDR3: TGTGCCAGCTGGGGTGGGGGACTAGCGGGGGCCCTAATCGATACGCAGTATTTT. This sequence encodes CASWGGGLAGALIDTQYF.

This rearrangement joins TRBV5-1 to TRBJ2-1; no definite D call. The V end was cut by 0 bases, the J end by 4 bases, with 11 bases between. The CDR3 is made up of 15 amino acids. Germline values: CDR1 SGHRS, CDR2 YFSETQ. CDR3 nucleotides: TGCGCCAGCAGCTTGGAAGGCATCAGGTACAATGAGCAGTTCTTC. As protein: CASSLEGIRYNEQFF.

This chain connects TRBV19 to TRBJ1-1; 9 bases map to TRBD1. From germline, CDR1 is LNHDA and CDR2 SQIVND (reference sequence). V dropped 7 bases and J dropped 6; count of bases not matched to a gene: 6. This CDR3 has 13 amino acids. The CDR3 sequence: CASKGQGMSEAFF. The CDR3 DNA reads TGTGCCAGTAAGGGACAGGGTATGTCTGAAGCTTTCTTT.

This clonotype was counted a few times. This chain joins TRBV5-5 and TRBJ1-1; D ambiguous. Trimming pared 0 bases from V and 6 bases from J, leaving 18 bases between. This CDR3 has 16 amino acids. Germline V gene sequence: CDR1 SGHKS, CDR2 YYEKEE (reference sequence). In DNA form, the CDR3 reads TGTGCCAGCAGCTTGGGGTGGGCGAGATCGTCCCCTGAAGCTTTCTTT. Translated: CASSLGWARSSPEAFF.

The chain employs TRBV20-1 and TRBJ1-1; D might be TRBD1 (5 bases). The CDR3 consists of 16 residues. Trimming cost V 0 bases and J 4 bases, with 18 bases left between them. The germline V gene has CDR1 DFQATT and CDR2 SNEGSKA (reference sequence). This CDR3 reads CSARDSRRAGLTEAFF. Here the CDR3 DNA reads TGCAGTGCTAGAGATTCCCGCCGGGCAGGGCTCACTGAAGCTTTCTTT.

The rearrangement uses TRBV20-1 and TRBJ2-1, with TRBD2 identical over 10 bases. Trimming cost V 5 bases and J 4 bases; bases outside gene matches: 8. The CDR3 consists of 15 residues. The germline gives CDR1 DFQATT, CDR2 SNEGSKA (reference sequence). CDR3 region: CSAHITSGNYNEQFF. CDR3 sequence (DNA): TGCAGTGCTCATATTACTAGCGGGAATTACAATGAGCAGTTCTTC.

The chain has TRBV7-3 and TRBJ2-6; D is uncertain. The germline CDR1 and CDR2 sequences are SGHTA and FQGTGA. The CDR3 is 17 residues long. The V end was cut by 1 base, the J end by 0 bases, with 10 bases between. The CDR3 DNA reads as TGTGCCAGCAGCTTAATCCCGAAACCCTCTGGGGCCAACGTCCTGACTTTC. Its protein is CASSLIPKPSGANVLTF.

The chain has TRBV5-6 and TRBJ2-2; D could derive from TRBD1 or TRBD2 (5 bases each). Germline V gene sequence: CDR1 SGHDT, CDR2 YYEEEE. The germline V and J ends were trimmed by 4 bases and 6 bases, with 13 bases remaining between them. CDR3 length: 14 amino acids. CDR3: CASSRGMGAGELFF. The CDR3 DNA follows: TGTGCCAGCAGCCGGGGCATGGGGGCCGGGGAGCTGTTTTTT.

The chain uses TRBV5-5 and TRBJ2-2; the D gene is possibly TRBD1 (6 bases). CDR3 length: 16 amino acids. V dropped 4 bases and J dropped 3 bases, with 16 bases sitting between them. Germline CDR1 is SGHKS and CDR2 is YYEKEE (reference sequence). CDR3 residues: CASSAWTARDTGELFF. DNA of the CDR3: TGTGCCAGCAGCGCCTGGACAGCCCGTGACACCGGGGAGCTGTTTTTT.

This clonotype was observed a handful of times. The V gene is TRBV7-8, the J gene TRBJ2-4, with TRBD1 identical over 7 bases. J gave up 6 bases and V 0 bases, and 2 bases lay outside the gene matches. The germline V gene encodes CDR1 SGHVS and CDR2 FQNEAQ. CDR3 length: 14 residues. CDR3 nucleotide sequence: TGTGCCAGCAGCTTAGCTGACAGGGCAAACATTCAGTACTTC. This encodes CASSLADRANIQYF. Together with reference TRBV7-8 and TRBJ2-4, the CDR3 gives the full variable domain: GAGVSQSPRYKVAKRGQDVALRCDPISGHVSLFWYQQALGQGPEFLTYFQNEAQLDKSGLPSDRFFAERPEGSVSTLKIQRTQQEDSAVYLCASSLADRANIQYFGAGTRLSVL.

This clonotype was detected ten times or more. The CDR3: CASSLLAGGHNEQFF. DNA for the CDR3: TGTGCCAGCAGTTTGCTAGCGGGGGGGCACAATGAGCAGTTCTTC. This chain connects TRBV7-7 to TRBJ2-1; TRBD2 matches at 12 bases. CDR1 is SSHAT, CDR2 FNYEAQ, per germline (reference sequence). The ends lost 6 bases at V and 5 bases at J; junction bases unmatched: 5. The CDR3 has 15 amino acids. Full variable domain (missing parts from reference TRBV7-7 and TRBJ2-1): GAGVSQSPRYKVTKRGQDVTLRCDPISSHATLYWYQQALGQGPEFLTYFNYEAQPDKSGLPSDRFSAERPEGSISTLTIQRTEQRDSAMYRCASSLLAGGHNEQFFGPGTRLTVL.

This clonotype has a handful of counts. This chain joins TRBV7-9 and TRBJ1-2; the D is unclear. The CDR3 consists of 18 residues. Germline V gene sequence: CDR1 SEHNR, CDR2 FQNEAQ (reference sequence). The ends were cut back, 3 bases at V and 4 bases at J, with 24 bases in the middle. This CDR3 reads CASSFLMPRAAEGYGYTF. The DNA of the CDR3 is TGTGCCAGCAGCTTCCTTATGCCCCGGGCGGCGGAAGGCTATGGCTACACCTTC.

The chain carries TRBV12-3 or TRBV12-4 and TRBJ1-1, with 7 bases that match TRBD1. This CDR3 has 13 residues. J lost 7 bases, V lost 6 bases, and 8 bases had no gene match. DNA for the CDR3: TGTGCCAGCAGGAAGGGACAGAGCGTTGAAGCTTTCTTT. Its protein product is CASRKGQSVEAFF.

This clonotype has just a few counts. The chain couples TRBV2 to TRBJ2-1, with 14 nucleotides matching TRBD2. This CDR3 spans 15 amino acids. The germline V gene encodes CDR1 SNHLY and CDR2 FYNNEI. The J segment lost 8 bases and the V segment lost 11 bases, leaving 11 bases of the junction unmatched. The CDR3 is CADSPGGLAGDEQFF. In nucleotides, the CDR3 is TGTGCCGACTCCCCCGGGGGACTAGCGGGGGATGAGCAGTTCTTC.

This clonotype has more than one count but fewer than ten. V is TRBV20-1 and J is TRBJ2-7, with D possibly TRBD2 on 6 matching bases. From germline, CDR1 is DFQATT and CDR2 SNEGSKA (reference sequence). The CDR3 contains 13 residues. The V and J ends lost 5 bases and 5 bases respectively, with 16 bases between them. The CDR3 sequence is CSAPSGGFHEQYF. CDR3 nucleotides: TGCAGTGCTCCCTCTGGGGGGTTTCACGAGCAGTACTTC.

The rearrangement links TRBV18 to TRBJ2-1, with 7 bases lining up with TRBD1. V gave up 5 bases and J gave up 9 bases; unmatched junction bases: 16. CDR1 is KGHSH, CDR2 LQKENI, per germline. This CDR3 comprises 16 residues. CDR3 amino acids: CASSATGALRLGEQFF. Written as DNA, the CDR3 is TGTGCCAGCTCAGCAACAGGGGCCCTCCGCTTGGGTGAGCAGTTCTTC. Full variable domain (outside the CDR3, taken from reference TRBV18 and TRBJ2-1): NAGVMQNPRHLVRRRGQEARLRCSPMKGHSHVYWYRQLPEEGLKFMVYLQKENIIDESGMPKERFSAEFPKEGPSILRIQQVVRGDSAAYFCASSATGALRLGEQFFGPGTRLTVL.

The CDR3 protein is CASTGTASSSTGELFF. The DNA of the CDR3 is TGTGCCAGCACGGGGACAGCCTCGTCCAGCACCGGGGAGCTGTTTTTT. The rearrangement joins TRBV6-1 to TRBJ2-2; 7 bases fit TRBD1. CDR3 length: 16 amino acids. The germline CDR1 and CDR2 sequences are MNHNS and SASEGT. V trimming: 7 bases; J trimming: 4 bases; junction bases outside the gene matches: 12.

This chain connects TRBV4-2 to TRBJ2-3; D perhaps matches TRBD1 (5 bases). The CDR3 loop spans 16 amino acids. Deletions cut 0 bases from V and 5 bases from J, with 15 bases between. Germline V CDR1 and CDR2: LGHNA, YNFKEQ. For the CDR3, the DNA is TGTGCCAGCAGCCAAGAGGAATGGGGCCTAGGAGATACGCAGTATTTT. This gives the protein CASSQEEWGLGDTQYF.